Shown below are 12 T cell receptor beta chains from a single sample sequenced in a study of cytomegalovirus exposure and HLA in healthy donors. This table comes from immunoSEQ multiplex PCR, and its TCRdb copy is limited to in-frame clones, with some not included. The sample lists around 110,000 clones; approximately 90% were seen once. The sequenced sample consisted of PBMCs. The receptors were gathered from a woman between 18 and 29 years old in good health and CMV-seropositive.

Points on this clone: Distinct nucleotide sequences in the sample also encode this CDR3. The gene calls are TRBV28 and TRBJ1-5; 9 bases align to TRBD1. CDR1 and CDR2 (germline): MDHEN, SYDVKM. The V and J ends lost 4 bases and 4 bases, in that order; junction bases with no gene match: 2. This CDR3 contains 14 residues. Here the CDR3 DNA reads TGTGCCAGCAGTTCGGGGACAGGGAATCAGCCCCAGCATTTT. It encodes CASSSGTGNQPQHF. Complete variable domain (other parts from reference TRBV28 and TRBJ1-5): DVKVTQSSRYLVKRTGEKVFLECVQDMDHENMFWYRQDPGLGLRLIYFSYDVKMKEKGDIPEGYSVSREKKERFSLILESASTNQTSMYLCASSSGTGNQPQHFGDGTRLSIL.

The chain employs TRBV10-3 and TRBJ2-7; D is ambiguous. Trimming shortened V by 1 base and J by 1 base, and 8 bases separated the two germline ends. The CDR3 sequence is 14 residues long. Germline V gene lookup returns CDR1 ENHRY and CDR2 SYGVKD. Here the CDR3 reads CAISEFPGSYEQYV. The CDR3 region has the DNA TGTGCCATCAGTGAGTTTCCGGGTTCCTACGAGCAGTACGTC.

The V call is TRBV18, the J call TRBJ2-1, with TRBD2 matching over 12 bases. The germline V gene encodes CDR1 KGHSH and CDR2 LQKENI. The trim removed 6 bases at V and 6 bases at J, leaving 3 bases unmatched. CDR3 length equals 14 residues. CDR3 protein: CASSRTSGANEQFF. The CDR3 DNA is TGTGCCAGCTCCCGGACTAGCGGGGCCAATGAGCAGTTCTTC.

The CDR3 protein is CASSSLVGPYNSPLHF. DNA of the CDR3: TGTGCCAGCAGTTCTTTGGTGGGCCCCTATAATTCACCCCTCCACTTT. V and J are TRBV28 and TRBJ1-6, with D unclear. Trimming cost V 4 bases and J 2 bases, with 12 bases left between them. This CDR3 has 16 residues. Germline-derived CDR1 and CDR2 are MDHEN and SYDVKM.

The CDR3 DNA is TGCGCCAGCAGCGAAGGACAGGGAGGTCAGCCCCAGCATTTT. The encoded protein is CASSEGQGGQPQHF. The rearrangement uses TRBV4-3 and TRBJ1-5; TRBD1 matches at 8 bases. V was clipped by 5 bases and J by 6 bases; unmatched bases: 6. The CDR3 length is 14 residues. CDR1 is LGHNA and CDR2 is YSLEER in the germline V gene.

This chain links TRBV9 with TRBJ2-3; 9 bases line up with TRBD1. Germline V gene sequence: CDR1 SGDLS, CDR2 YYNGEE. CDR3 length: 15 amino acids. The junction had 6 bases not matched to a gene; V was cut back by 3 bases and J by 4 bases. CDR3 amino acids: CASSETGGEADTQYF. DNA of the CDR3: TGTGCCAGCAGCGAAACAGGGGGCGAAGCAGATACGCAGTATTTT.

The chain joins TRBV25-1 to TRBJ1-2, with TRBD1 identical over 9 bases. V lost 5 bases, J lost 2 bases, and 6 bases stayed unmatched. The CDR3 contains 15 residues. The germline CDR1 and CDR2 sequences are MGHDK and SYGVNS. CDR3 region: CASSNPGQGNYGYTF. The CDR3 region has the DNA TGTGCCAGCAGTAATCCGGGACAGGGCAACTATGGCTACACCTTC.

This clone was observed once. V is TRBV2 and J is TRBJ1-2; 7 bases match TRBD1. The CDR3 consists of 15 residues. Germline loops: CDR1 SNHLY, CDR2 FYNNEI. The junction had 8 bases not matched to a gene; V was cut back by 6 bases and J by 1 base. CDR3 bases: TGTGCCAGCAGACCGACAGGGAAATTTAACTATGGCTACACCTTC. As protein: CASRPTGKFNYGYTF.

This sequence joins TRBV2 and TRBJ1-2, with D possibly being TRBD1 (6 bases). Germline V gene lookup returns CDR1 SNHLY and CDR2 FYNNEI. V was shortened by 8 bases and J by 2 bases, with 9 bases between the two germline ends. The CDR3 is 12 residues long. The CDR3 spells CASQGLNYGYTF. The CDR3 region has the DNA TGTGCCAGCCAGGGGCTGAACTATGGCTACACCTTC.

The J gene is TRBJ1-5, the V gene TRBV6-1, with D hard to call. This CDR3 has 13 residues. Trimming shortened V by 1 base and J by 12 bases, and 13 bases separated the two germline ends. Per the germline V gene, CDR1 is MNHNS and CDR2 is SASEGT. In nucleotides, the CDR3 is TGTGCCAGCAGTGAAGTCCATCCATCACTCCAGCATTTT. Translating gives CASSEVHPSLQHF.

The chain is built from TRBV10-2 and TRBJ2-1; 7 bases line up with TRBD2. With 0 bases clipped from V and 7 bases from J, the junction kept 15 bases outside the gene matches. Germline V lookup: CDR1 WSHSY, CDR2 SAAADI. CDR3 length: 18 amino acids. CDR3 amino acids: CASSESPVGGSMGNEQFF. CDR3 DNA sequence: TGCGCCAGCAGTGAGTCCCCTGTCGGGGGGTCCATGGGGAATGAGCAGTTCTTC.

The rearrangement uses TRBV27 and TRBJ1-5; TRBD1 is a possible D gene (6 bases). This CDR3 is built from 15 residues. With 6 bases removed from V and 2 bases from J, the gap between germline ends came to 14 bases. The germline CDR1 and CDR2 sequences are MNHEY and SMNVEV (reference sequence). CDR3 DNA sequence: TGTGCCAGCAGAGGTTTGGGGGCAGGCAATCAGCCCCAGCATTTT. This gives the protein CASRGLGAGNQPQHF.